A single sample gave rise to the 11 T cell receptor beta chains below, sequenced in a study of molecular identifiers for immune sequencing clone quantification. TCRdb ran MiXCR on the PCR reads and lists one entry per CDR3 protein. The table lists over 600,000 distinct CDR3 sequences, just under 20% of them singletons. Sequences were obtained from naive CD8+ T cells from blood, with Jurkat cell RNA spiked in. This sample's subset: FACS-sorted CD8+CD4-CCR7+CD45RA+ naive T cells. These receptors were obtained from a human donor in good health. Some libraries in this study had Jurkat cell RNA spiked in.

This clonotype was observed a few times. The CDR3 end shows no conserved phenylalanine or tryptophan, and so a read error is likely. The rearrangement links TRBV25-1 to TRBJ2-7; tentative D call: TRBD1 (6 bases). V gave up 4 bases and J gave up 3 bases, with 10 bases separating them. This CDR3 is 13 amino acids long. Germline V gives CDR1 MGHDK, CDR2 SYGVNS. DNA of the CDR3: TGTGCCAGCAGTGTCGGCAGGGGCTACGAGCAGTACCTC. Residues: CASSVGRGYEQYL.

This clonotype has more than one count but fewer than ten. A single base separates this from a much larger clone, so it may be a read error. This likely comes from a read error, as the CDR3 has no conserved phenylalanine or tryptophan at its end. The V call is TRBV13, the J call TRBJ2-3; D may be TRBD1 or TRBD2 (5 bases each). Looked up from germline, CDR1 is PRHDT and CDR2 is FYEKMQ (reference sequence). The CDR3 consists of 12 residues. Trimming removed 5 bases at V and 5 bases at J, with 8 bases between. CDR3 region: CASSAGRDTQYL. CDR3 DNA: TGTGCCAGCAGCGCAGGGAGAGATACGCAGTATCTT.

In this sample, this clonotype turned up many times. This rearrangement joins TRBV6-5 to TRBJ2-3; tentative D call: TRBD1 (6 bases). The CDR3 is 15 amino acids. Trimming pared 5 bases from V and 1 base from J, leaving 13 bases between. The germline CDR1 and CDR2 sequences are MNHEY and SVGAGI. The CDR3 sequence is CASSNRQAGTDTQYF. As DNA, the CDR3 is TGTGCCAGCAGTAACCGACAGGCCGGCACAGATACGCAGTATTTT.

The table lists this clonotype with many counts. This sequence joins TRBV27 and TRBJ2-5, with TRBD1 as a possible D gene (6 bases). V was clipped by 3 bases and J by 5 bases, with 13 bases between them. Germline CDR1 and CDR2: MNHEY and SMNVEV (reference sequence). This CDR3 comprises 14 residues. The DNA for the CDR3 is TGTGCCAGCAGTTTGTCAGGGGATTCGGAGACCCAGTACTTC. Protein: CASSLSGDSETQYF.

This clonotype was seen many times. CDR3 sequence (DNA): TGTGCCATCAGTGAGTCCGGGGGAAGAGCCACTGAAGCTTTCTTT. Translating gives CAISESGGRATEAFF. The gene calls are TRBV10-3 and TRBJ1-1, with a possible D match to TRBD1 (5 bases). CDR1 and CDR2 from the germline V gene are ENHRY and SYGVKD. Trimming shortened V by 0 bases and J by 4 bases, and 12 bases separated the two germline ends. The CDR3 spans 15 residues.

The sample holds many counts of this clonotype. The chain is built from TRBV2 and TRBJ1-1; 11 positions match TRBD1. Germline CDR1 SNHLY, CDR2 FYNNEI. CDR3 length: 15 amino acids. V lost 5 bases, J lost 7 bases, and 9 bases stayed unmatched. The DNA for the CDR3 is TGTGCCAGCAGTCCGCGGACAGGGGGCCAGGTTGAAGCTTTCTTT. Translated: CASSPRTGGQVEAFF.

Of note for this clonotype: It may be a read error: a sequence one base away is much more abundant. This chain connects TRBV7-8 to TRBJ2-2; 8 nucleotides agree with TRBD1. This CDR3 is built from 14 residues. Germline-derived CDR1 and CDR2 are SGHVS and FQNEAQ. CDR3 sequence: CASSWTGITEELFF. DNA for the CDR3: TGTGCCAGCAGTTGGACAGGGATCACCGAGGAGCTGTTTTTT.

As for this clonotype: A much bigger clone sits one base away, suggesting this may be a read error. The chain uses TRBV19 and TRBJ1-3, with no clear D. CDR3 size: 12 residues. The V gene's germline CDR1 is LNHDA and CDR2 SQIVND (reference sequence). The CDR3 DNA reads as TGTGCCAGTAGTATTCGAGGAAACACCGTATATTTT. As protein: CASSIRGNTVYF.

Comments on this clonotype: Because the CDR3 is missing its conserved closing phenylalanine or tryptophan, this is likely a read error. The chain carries TRBV4-1 and TRBJ1-1; D is uncertain. Trimming removed 3 bases at V and 4 bases at J, with 18 bases between. The germline CDR1 and CDR2 sequences are MGHRA and YSYEKL. The CDR3 covers 16 residues. Here the CDR3 DNA reads TGCGCCAGCAGCCAGGATGACATCAGGATTTCCACTGAAGCTTTCCTT. Amino acids: CASSQDDIRISTEAFL.

This clonotype was seen many times. The chain recombines TRBV6-6 with TRBJ2-7, with D maybe TRBD2 (5 bases). The CDR3 contains 12 residues. The germline gives CDR1 MNHNY, CDR2 SVGAGI (reference sequence). V lost 6 bases and J lost 4, with 10 bases in between. CDR3 sequence: CASRSGEYEQYF. DNA for the CDR3: TGTGCCAGCAGGTCCGGGGAGTACGAGCAGTACTTC.

This clonotype was counted many times. The chain couples TRBV28 to TRBJ2-4, with D unclear. The V gene's germline CDR1 is MDHEN and CDR2 SYDVKM. Trimming took 2 bases from V and 8 from J, leaving 4 bases between them. The CDR3 is 11 residues long. The CDR3 nucleotides are TGTGCCAGCAGTTTAGGTTACATTCAGTACTTC. The encoded protein is CASSLGYIQYF.